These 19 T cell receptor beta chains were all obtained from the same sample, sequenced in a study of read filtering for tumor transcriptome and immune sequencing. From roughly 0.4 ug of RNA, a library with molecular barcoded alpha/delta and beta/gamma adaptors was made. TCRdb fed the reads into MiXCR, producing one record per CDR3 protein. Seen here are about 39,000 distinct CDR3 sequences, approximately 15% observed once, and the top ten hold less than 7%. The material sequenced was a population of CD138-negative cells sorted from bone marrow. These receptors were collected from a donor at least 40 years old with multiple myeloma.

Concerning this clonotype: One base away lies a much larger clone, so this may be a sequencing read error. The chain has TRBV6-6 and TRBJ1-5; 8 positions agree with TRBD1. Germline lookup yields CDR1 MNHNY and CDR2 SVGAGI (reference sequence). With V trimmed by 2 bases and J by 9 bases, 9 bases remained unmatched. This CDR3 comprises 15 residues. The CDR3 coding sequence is TGTGCCAGCAGTTACCCCAGCGACAGGGGACGGCCCCAGCATTTT. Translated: CASSYPSDRGRPQHF.

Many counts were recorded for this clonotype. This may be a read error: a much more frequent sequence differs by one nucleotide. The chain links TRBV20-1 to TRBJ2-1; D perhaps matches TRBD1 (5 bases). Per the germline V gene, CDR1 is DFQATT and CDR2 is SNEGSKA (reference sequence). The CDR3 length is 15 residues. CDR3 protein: CSGSWGRGSYNGQFF. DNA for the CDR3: TGCAGTGGAAGTTGGGGAAGGGGTTCCTACAATGGGCAGTTCTTC.

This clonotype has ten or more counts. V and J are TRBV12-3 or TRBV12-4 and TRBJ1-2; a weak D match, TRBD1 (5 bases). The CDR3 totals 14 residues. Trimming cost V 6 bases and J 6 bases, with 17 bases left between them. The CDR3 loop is CASSSLWGRDGYTF. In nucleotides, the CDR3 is TGTGCCAGCAGCTCCCTTTGGGGGAGAGATGGCTACACCTTC.

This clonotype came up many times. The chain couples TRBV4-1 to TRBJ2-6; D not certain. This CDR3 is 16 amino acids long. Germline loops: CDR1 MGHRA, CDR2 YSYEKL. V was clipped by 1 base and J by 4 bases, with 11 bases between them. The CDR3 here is CASSQGTFLGANVLTF. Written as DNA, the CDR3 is TGCGCCAGCAGCCAAGGCACGTTCCTCGGGGCCAACGTCCTGACTTTC.

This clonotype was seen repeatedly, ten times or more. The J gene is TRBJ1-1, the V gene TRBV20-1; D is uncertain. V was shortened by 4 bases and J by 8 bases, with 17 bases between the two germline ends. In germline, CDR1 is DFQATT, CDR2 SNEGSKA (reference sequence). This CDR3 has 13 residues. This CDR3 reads CSANPVFSEEAFF. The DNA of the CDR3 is TGCAGTGCTAACCCCGTATTCTCGGAAGAAGCTTTCTTT.

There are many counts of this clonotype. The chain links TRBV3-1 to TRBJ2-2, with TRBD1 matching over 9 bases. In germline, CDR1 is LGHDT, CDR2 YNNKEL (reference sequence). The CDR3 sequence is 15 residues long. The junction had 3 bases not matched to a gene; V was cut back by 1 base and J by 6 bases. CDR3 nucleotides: TGTGCCAGCAGCCAAGTCAGACAGGGGGCCGGGGAGCTGTTTTTT. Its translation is CASSQVRQGAGELFF. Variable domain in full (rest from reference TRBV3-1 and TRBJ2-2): DTAVSQTPKYLVTQMGNDKSIKCEQNLGHDTMYWYKQDSKKFLKIMFSYNNKELIINETVPNRFSPKSPDKAHLNLHINSLELGDSAVYFCASSQVRQGAGELFFGEGSRLTVL.

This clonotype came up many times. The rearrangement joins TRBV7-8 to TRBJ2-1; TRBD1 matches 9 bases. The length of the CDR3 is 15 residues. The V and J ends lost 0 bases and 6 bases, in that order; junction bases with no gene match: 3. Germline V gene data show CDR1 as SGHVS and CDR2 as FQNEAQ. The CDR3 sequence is CASSLAGTGINEQFF. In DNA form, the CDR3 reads TGTGCCAGCAGCTTAGCCGGGACAGGGATCAATGAGCAGTTCTTC.

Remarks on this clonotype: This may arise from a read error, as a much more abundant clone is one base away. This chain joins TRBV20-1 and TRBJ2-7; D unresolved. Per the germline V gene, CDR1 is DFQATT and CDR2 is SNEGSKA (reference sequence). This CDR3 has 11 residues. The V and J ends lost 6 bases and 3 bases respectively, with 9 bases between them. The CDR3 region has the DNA TGCAGTGCCTCCGCCTACTACGAGCAGTACTTC. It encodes CSASAYYEQYF.

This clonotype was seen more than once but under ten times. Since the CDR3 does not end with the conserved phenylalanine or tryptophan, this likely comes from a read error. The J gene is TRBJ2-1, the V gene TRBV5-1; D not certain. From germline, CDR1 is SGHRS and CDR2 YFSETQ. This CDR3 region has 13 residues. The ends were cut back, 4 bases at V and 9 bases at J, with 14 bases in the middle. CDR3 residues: CASSPTTGPEQFS. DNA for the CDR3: TGCGCCAGCAGCCCAACCACCGGGCCTGAGCAGTTCTCC.

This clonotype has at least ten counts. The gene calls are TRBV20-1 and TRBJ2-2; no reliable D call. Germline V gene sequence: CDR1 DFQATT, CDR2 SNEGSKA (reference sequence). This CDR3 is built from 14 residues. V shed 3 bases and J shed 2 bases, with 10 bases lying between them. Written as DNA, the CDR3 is TGCAGTGCTAGGTCAGACCACAACACCGGGGAGCTGTTTTTT. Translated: CSARSDHNTGELFF.

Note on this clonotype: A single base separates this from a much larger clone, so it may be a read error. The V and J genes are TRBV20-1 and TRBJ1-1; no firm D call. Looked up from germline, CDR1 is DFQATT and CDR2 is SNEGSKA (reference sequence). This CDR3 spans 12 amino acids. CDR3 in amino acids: CSARQGHTKAFF. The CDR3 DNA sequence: TGCAGTGCTAGGCAAGGCCACACTAAAGCTTTCTTT.

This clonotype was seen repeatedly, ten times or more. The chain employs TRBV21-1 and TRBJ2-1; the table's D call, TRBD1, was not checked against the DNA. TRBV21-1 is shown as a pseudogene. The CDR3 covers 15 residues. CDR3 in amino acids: CASSRTGLSYNEQSF. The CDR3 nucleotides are TGTGCCAGCAGCAGGACAGGACTCTCCTACAATGAGCAGTCCTTC.

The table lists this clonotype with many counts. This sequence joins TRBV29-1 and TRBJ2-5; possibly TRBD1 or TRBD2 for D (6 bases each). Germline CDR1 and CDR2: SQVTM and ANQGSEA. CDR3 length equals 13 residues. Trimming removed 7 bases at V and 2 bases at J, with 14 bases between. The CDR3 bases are TGCAGCGCCGGTTGGGGGGCTCAAGAGACCCAGTACTTC. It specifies CSAGWGAQETQYF. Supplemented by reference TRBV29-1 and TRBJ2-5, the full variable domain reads SAVISQKPSRDICQRGTSLTIQCQVDSQVTMMFWYRQQPGQSLTLIATANQGSEATYESGFVIDKFPISRPNLTFSTLTVSNMSPEDSSIYLCSAGWGAQETQYFGPGTRLLVL.

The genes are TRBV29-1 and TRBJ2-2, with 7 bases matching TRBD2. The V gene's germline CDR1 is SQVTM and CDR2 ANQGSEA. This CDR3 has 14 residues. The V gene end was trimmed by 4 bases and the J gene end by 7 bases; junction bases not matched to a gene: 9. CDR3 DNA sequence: TGCAGCGTTGGAGGCGCGGGGAGGGGCGGGGAGCTGTTTTTT. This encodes CSVGGAGRGGELFF.

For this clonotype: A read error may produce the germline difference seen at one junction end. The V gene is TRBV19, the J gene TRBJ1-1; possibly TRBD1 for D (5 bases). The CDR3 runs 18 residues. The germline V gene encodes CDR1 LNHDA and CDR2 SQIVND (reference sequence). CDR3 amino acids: CASTQHKGVFGVNTEALF. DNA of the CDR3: TGTGCCAGTACCCAACACAAAGGGGTCTTCGGGGTGAACACTGAAGCTCTCTTT. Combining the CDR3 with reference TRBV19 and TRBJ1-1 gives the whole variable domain DGGITQSPKYLFRKEGQNVTLSCEQNLNHDAMYWYRQDPGQGLRLIYYSQIVNDFQKGDIAEGYSVSREKKESFPLTVTSAQKNPTAFYLCASTQHKGVFGVNTEALFGQGTRLTVV.

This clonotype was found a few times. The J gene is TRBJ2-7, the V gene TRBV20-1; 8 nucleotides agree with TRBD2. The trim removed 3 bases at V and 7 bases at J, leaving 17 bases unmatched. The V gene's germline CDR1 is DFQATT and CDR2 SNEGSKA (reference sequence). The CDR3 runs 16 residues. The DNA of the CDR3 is TGCAGTGCTAGGGGTATGCCGGGAGGGCCCGGTTGTGAGCAGTACTTC. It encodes CSARGMPGGPGCEQYF.

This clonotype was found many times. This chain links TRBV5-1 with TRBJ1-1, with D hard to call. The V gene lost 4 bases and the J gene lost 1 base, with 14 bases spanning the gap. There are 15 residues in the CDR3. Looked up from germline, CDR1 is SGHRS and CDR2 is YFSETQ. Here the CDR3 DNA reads TGCGCCAGCAGCCCTTTATTGGCGGCGAACACTGAAGCTTTCTTT. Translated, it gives CASSPLLAANTEAFF.

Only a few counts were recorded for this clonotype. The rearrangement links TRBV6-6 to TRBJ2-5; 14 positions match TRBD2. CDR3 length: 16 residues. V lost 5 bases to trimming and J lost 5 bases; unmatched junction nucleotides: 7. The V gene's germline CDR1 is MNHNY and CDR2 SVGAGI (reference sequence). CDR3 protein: CASSRGTSGSYETQYF. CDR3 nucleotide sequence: TGTGCCAGCAGTCGGGGGACTAGCGGGAGTTATGAGACCCAGTACTTC.

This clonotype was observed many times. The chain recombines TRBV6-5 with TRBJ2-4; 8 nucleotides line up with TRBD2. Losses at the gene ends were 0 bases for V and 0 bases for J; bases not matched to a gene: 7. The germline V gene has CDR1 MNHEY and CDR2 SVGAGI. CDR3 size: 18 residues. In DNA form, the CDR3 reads TGTGCCAGCAGTTACTCGAGTAGCGGGACCCTAGCCAAAAACATTCAGTACTTC. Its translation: CASSYSSSGTLAKNIQYF.